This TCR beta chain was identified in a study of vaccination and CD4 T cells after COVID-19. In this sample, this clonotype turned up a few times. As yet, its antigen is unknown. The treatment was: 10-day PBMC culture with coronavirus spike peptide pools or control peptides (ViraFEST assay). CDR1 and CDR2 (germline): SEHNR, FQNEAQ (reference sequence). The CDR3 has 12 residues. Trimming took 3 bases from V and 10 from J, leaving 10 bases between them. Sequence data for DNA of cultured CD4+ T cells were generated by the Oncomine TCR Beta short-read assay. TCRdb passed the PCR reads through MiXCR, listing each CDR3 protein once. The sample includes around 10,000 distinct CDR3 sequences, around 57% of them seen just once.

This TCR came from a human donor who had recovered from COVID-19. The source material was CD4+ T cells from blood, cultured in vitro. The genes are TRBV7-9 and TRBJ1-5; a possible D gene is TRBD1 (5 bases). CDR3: CASSLDWDPQHF. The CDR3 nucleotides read TGTGCCAGCAGCTTGGACTGGGACCCCCAGCATTTT.